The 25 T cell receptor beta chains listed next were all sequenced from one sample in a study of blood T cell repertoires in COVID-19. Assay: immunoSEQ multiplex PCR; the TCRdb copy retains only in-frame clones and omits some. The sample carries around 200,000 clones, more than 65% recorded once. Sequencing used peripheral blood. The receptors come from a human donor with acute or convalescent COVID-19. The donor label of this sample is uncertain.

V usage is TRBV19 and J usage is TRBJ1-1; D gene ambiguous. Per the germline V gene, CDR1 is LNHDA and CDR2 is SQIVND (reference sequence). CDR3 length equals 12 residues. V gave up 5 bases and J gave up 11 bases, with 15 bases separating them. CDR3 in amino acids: CASSLRFGGAFF. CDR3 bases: TGTGCCAGTAGTTTACGCTTCGGAGGGGCTTTCTTT.

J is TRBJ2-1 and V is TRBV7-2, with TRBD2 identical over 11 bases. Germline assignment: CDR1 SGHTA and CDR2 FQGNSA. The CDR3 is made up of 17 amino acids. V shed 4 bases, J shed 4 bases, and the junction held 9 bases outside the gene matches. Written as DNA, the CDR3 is TGTGCCAGCAGCTCCGGGATACTAGCGGGAGCGTACAATGAGCAGTTCTTC. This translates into CASSSGILAGAYNEQFF.

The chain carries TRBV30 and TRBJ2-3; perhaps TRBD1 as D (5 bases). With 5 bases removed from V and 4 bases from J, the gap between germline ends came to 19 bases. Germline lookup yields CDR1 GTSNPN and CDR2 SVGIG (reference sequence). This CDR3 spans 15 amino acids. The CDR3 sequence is CAWLPKKLGADTQYF. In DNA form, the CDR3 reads TGTGCCTGGCTCCCGAAAAAGCTAGGGGCAGATACGCAGTATTTT.

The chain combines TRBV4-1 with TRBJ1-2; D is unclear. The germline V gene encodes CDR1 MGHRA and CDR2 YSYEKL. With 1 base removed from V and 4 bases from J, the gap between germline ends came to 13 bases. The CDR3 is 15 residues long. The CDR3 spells CASSQGGNRGYGYTF. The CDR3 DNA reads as TGCGCCAGCAGCCAAGGCGGAAACCGGGGCTATGGCTACACCTTC.

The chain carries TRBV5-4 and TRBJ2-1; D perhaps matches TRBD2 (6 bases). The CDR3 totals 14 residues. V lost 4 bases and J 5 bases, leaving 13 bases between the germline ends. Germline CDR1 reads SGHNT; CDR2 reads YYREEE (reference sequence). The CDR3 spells CASSRELGDNEQFF. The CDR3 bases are TGTGCCAGCAGCCGGGAGCTGGGGGACAATGAGCAGTTCTTC.

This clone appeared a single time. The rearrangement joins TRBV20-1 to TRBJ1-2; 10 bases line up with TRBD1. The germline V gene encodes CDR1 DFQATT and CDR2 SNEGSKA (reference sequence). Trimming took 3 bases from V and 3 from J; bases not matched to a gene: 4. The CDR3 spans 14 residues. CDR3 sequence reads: CSASTGTGDYGYTF. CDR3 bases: TGCAGTGCTAGTACCGGGACAGGGGACTATGGCTACACCTTC.

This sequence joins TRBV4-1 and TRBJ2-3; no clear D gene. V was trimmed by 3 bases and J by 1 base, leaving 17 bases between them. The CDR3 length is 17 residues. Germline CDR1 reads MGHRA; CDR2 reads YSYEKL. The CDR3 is CASSHPLYDEGTDTQYF. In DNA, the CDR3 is TGCGCCAGCAGCCATCCTCTGTACGATGAGGGCACAGATACGCAGTATTTT.

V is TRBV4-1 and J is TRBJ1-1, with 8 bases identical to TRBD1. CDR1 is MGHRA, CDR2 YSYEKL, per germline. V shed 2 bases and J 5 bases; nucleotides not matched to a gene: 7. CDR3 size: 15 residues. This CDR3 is CASSQRQGRETEAFF. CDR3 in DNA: TGCGCCAGCAGCCAACGACAGGGGCGGGAGACTGAAGCTTTCTTT.

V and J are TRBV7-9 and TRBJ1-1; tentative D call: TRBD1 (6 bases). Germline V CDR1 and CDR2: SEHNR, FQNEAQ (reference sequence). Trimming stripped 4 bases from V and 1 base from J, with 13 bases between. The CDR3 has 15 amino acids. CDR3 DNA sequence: TGTGCCAGCAGCTGGCACCGGGACAAGAACACTGAAGCTTTCTTT. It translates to CASSWHRDKNTEAFF.

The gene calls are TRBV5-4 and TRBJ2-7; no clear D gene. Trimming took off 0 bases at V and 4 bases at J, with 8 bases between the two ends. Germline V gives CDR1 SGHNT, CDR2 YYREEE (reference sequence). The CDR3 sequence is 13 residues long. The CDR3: CASSLDRIYEQYF. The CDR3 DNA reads TGTGCCAGCAGCTTGGACAGAATTTACGAGCAGTACTTC.

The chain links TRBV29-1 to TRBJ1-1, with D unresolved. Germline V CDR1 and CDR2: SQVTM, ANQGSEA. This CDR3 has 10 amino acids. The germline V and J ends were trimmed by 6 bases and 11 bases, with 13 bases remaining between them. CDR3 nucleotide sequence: TGCAGCGTGAAAGCCGGAGAGGCTTTCTTT. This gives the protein CSVKAGEAFF.

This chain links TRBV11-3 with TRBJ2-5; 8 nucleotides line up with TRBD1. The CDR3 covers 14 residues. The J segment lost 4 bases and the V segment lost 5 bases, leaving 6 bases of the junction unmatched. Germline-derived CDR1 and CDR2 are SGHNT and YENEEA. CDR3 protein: CASSPSRGRETQYF. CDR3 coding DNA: TGTGCCAGCAGCCCTTCCAGGGGGCGAGAGACCCAGTACTTC.

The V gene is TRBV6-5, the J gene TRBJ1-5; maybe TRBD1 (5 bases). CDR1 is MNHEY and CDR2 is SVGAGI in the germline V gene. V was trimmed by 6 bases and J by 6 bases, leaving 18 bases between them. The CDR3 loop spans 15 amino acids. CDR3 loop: CASRKGGTLSQPQHF. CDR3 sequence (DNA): TGTGCCAGCAGAAAGGGAGGGACCCTGAGTCAGCCCCAGCATTTT.

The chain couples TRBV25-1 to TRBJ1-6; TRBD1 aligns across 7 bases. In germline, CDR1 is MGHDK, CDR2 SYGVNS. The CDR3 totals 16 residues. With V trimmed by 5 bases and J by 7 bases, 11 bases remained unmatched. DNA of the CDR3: TGTGCCAGCAGTTACCCGACAGGGATTGGAAATTCACCCCTCCACTTT. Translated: CASSYPTGIGNSPLHF.

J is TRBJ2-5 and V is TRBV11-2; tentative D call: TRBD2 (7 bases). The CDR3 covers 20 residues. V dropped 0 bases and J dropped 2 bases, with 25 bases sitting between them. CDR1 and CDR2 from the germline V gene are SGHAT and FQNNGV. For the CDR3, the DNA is TGTGCCAGCAGCTTAGATCGGTCTAGCGGTTTCTGGGGGCTACAAGAGACCCAGTACTTC. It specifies CASSLDRSSGFWGLQETQYF. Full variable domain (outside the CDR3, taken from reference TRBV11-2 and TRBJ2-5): EAGVAQSPRYKIIEKRQSVAFWCNPISGHATLYWYQQILGQGPKLLIQFQNNGVVDDSQLPKDRFSAERLKGVDSTLKIQPAKLEDSAVYLCASSLDRSSGFWGLQETQYFGPGTRLLVL.

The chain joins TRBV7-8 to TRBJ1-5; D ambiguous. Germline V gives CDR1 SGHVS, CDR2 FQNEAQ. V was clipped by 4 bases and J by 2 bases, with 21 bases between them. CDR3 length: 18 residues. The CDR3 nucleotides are TGTGCCAGCAGCTCAGGACGGTTCATGGCCGGGGGCAATCAGCCCCAGCATTTT. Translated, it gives CASSSGRFMAGGNQPQHF.

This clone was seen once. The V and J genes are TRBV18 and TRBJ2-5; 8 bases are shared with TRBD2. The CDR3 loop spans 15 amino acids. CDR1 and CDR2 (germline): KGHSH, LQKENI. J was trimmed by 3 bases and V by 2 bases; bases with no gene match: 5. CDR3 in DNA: TGTGCCAGCTCACCAGCGGGAGGCGGGGAAGAGACCCAGTACTTC. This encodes CASSPAGGGEETQYF.

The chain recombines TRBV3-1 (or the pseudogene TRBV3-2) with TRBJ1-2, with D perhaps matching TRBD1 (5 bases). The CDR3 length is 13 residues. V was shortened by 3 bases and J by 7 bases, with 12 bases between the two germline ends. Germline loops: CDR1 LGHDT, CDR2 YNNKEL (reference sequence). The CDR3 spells CASSQLLDSGYTF. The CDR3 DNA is TGTGCCAGCAGCCAGTTGTTAGACAGTGGCTACACCTTC.

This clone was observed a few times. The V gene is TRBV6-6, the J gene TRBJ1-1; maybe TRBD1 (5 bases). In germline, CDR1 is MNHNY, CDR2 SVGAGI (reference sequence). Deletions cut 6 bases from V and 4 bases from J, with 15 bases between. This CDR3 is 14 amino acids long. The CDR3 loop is CASRGTGGSTEAFF. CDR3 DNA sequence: TGTGCCAGCAGGGGCACAGGCGGAAGCACTGAAGCTTTCTTT.

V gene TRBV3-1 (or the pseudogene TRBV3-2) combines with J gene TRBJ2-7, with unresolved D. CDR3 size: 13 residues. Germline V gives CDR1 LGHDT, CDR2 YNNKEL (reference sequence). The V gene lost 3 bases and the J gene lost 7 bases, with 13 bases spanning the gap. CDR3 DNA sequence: TGTGCCAGCAGCCAGGGTCTGACTCTAGAGCAGTACTTC. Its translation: CASSQGLTLEQYF.

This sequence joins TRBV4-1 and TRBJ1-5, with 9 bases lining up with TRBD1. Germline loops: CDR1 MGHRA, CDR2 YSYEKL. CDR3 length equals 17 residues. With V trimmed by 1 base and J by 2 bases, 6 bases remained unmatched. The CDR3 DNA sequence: TGCGCCAGCAGCCAAGGAGGACAGGGGCTTCGCAATCAGCCCCAGCATTTT. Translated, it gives CASSQGGQGLRNQPQHF.

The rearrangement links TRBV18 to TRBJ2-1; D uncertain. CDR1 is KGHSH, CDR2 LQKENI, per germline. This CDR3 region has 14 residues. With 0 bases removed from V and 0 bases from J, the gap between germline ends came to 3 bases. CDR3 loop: CASSPPSSYNEQFF. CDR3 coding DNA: TGTGCCAGCTCACCACCGAGCTCCTACAATGAGCAGTTCTTC.

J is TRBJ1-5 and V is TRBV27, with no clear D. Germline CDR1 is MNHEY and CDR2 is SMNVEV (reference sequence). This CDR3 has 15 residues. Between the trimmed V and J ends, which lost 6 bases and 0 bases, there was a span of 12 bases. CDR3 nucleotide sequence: TGTGCCAGCAGGGGAGCACCTTATAGCAATCAGCCCCAGCATTTT. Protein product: CASRGAPYSNQPQHF.

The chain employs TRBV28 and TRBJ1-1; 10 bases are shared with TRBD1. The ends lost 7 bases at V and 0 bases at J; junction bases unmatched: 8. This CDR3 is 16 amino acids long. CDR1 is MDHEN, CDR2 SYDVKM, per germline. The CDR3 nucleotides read TGTGCCAGCACCAGGGACAGGGGTCTCATGAACACTGAAGCTTTCTTT. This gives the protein CASTRDRGLMNTEAFF.

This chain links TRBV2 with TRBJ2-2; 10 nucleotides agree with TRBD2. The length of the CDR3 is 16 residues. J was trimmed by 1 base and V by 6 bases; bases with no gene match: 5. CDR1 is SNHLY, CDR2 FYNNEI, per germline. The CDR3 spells CASRRGLAENTGELFF. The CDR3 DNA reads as TGTGCCAGCAGGAGAGGACTAGCGGAGAACACCGGGGAGCTGTTTTTT.